This T cell receptor (beta chain) was found in a study of blood T cell repertoires in COVID-19. Each participant's cohort was designated according to participant-reported clinical history. Worth noting for this clone: Additional DNA sequences in this sample encode the identical CDR3.

Clones were sequenced by immunoSEQ multiplex PCR, and TCRdb holds only the in-frame ones, with some missing. The table lists some 250,000 clones, roughly 91% of them singletons. Source material: PBMCs or T cells enriched from blood (not recorded which). The clonotype originates from a woman aged 25 to 39 with acute COVID-19.

Written as DNA, the CDR3 is TGTGCCATCAGTGAGTCGACAGGCAACTATGGCTACACCTTC. Its protein is CAISESTGNYGYTF. The rearrangement joins TRBV10-3 to TRBJ1-2; tentatively, D is TRBD1 (6 bases). Per germline, CDR1 ENHRY and CDR2 SYGVKD. This CDR3 is 14 amino acids long. The germline V and J ends were trimmed by 0 bases and 2 bases, with 7 bases remaining between them.